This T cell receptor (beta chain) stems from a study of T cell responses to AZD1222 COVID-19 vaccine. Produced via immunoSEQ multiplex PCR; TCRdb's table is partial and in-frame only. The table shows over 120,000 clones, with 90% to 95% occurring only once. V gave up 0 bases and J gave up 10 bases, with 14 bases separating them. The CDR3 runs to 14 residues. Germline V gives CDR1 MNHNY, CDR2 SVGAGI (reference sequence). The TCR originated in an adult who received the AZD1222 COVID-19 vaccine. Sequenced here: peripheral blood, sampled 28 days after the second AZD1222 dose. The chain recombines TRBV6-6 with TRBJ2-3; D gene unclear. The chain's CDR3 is CASSYSTVGRAQYF. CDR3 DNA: TGTGCCAGCAGTTACTCGACGGTCGGACGGGCGCAGTATTTT.